This paragraph reports one T cell receptor beta chain. What antigen it recognizes has not been identified. No much larger clone is present one base from it, and per-base qualities are unavailable. The immunoSEQ Assay, a bias-controlled multiplex PCR, was used to amplify TCRbeta CDR3 regions from genomic DNA. In the original analysis: Nucleated cell counts per sample were estimated from amplification of reference gene primers within the assay. Sequence reads were collapsed and filtered to measure the absolute abundance of every unique TCRbeta CDR3 rearrangement. For each sample, productive Simpson clonality was calculated as the square root of Simpson's diversity index over productive rearrangements. TCRdb re-hosts the immuneACCESS table, in-frame sequences only. Its copies lack some clones; in the studies checked, an unresolved V gene accounts for under half of them, and the cause for the rest is not known. Clonal size and the V and J genes are those of that table, whereas D and trimming came from the DNA. Counted in this sample were around 150,000 clones; about 80% of them appeared once. Of the sample, about 2.9% is held by the ten largest clones.

The data originate from a study of blood T cell repertoires in COVID-19 (TCRdb year 2020). The study in broad terms: Samples covering the acute and convalescent phases of COVID-19 were provided by collaborators in the United States, Italy and Spain. The prospective study material was composed of cDNA or gDNA derived from T cells, B-cell-depleted T cells, or PBMCs. The dataset comprised deeply sampled blood TCRbeta repertoires from subjects exposed to, actively infected with, or recovered from COVID-19. The repertoires were released in a freely available public database intended as a resource for research on the immune response to SARS-CoV-2. The samples were drawn from the first 160 participants of the ongoing ImmuneRACE study and from more than 1,000 subjects provided by 6 global collaborators. Nearly every sample came with metadata listing a de-identified subject ID, COVID-19 status, age in years and sex. Where available, HLA class I and class II types were taken from metadata supplied by the sample provider and were not determined by assay-based typing.

General study outcomes and caveats: The amount of clinical and demographic metadata varied by source and participant and was provided uncurated.

Enrolling through a virtual design, the prospective study's participants ranged in age from about 18 to 89 years and lived across 24 United States geographic areas. To assign participants to cohorts, the prospective study relied on clinical history that participants themselves reported in a screening survey and a study questionnaire. ImmuneRACE Cohort 3 recovered participants were defined by two consecutive negative NP/OP PCR tests, healthcare professional clearance, or symptom resolution. In the prospective study, mobile phlebotomists collected whole blood, serum and a nasopharyngeal or oropharyngeal swab from each participant. Prospective study participants could optionally give additional blood draws and questionnaires over an approximately 2-month period. Prospective study blood samples were shipped either frozen or at room temperature before DNA extraction. The germline V gene (reference sequence) supplies CDR1 GTSNPN and CDR2 SVGIG. The CDR3 sequence holds 14 residues, the cysteine and phenylalanine included. Of all the DNA, just the CDR3 is kept, 42 bases in frame from base 1. V loses 1 base of germline sequence and J loses 4 bases, and the interval between the two ends is 13 bases.

The sequenced sample was PBMCs or T cells enriched from blood (not recorded which). The source of this sequence is a woman between 50 and 59 years old who had recovered from COVID-19. The sequence joins TRBV30 to TRBJ1-1, with the identity of the D gene unclear. The sequence in DNA is TGTGCCTGGAGTGATTTTGTAGTGATCACTGAAGCTTTCTTT. The encoded protein is CAWSDFVVITEAFF.